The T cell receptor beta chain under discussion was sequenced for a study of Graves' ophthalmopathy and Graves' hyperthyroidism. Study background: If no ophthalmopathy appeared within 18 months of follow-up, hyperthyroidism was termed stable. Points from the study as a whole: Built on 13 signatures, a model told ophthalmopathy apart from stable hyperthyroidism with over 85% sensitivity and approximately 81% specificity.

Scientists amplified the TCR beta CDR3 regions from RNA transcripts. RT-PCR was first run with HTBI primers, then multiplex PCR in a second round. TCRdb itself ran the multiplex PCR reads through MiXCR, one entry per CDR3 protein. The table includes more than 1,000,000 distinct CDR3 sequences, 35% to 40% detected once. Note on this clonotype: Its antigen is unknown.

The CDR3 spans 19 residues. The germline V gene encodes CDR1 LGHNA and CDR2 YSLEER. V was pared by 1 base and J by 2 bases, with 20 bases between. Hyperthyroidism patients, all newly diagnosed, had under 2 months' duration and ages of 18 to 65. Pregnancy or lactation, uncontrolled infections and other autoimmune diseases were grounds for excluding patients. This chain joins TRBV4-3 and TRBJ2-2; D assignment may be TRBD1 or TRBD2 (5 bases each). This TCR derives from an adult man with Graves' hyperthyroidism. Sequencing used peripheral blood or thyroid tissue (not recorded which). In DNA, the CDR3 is TGCGCCAGCAGCCAAGGCTTGGTTGCGGGTCAGGGAAACACCGGGGAGCTGTTTTTT. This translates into CASSQGLVAGQGNTGELFF.